Listed here are 32 T cell receptor beta chains from one sample, sequenced in a study of blood T cell repertoires in COVID-19. Libraries were prepared by immunoSEQ multiplex PCR; TCRdb keeps only in-frame clonotypes and omits some of them. The data hold approximately 180,000 clones, with approximately 80% observed a single time. Sequenced material: peripheral blood. The receptor source for this set is a woman aged 40 to 49 with COVID-19, enrolled during active disease.

This clone has more than one count but fewer than ten. CDR3 DNA sequence: TGCAGCGTTGAACTAGCGGGGGTCTACAATGAGCAGTTCTTC. This gives the protein CSVELAGVYNEQFF. J is TRBJ2-1 and V is TRBV29-1; 10 bases are a match to TRBD2. This CDR3 spans 14 amino acids. V shed 2 bases and J 3 bases; nucleotides not matched to a gene: 1. CDR1 SQVTM and CDR2 ANQGSEA come from the germline V gene.

The rearrangement uses TRBV5-1 and TRBJ1-1, with D tentatively TRBD1 (6 bases). Trimming removed 0 bases at V and 1 base at J, with 7 bases between. Germline V CDR1 and CDR2: SGHRS, YFSETQ. The length of the CDR3 is 14 residues. CDR3 DNA: TGCGCCAGCAGCTTGGGGGGACAGAACACTGAAGCTTTCTTT. Translated, it gives CASSLGGQNTEAFF. Together with reference TRBV5-1 and TRBJ1-1, the CDR3 gives the full variable domain: KAGVTQTPRYLIKTRGQQVTLSCSPISGHRSVSWYQQTPGQGLQFLFEYFSETQRNKGNFPGRFSGRQFSNSRSEMNVSTLELGDSALYLCASSLGGQNTEAFFGQGTRLTVV.

For the CDR3, the DNA is TGTGCCAGTAGTAATAGGGACAGGGTGAACACCGGGGAGCTGTTTTTT. This encodes CASSNRDRVNTGELFF. The V and J genes are TRBV19 and TRBJ2-2; 9 nucleotides line up with TRBD1. Trimming at V came to 4 bases and at J to 1 base, leaving 4 bases not matched to a gene. This CDR3 is built from 16 residues. Germline V gene lookup returns CDR1 LNHDA and CDR2 SQIVND (reference sequence).

V gene TRBV6-5 combines with J gene TRBJ1-6, with D unclear. CDR3 length: 16 amino acids. V was trimmed by 0 bases and J by 10 bases, leaving 16 bases between them. Germline CDR1 and CDR2: MNHEY and SVGAGI. The CDR3 DNA reads TGTGCCAGCAGTTACTCGAATGGAGGGTTGGGGTCACCCCTCCACTTT. It translates to CASSYSNGGLGSPLHF.

This clone was counted a single time. The V and J genes are TRBV27 and TRBJ1-4; TRBD1 agrees at 8 bases. V shed 6 bases and J 7 bases; nucleotides not matched to a gene: 10. The CDR3 is 15 residues long. The germline V gene encodes CDR1 MNHEY and CDR2 SMNVEV (reference sequence). The CDR3 here is CASRGPGTGGEKLFF. In DNA form, the CDR3 reads TGTGCCAGCAGGGGACCCGGGACAGGAGGTGAAAAACTGTTTTTT. Using reference TRBV27 and TRBJ1-4 for the parts outside the CDR3, the full variable domain is EAQVTQNPRYLITVTGKKLTVTCSQNMNHEYMSWYRQDPGLGLRQIYYSMNVEVTDKGDVPEGYKVSRKEKRNFPLILESPSPNQTSLYFCASRGPGTGGEKLFFGSGTQLSVL.

The chain has TRBV21-1 and TRBJ2-7; TRBD1 was called by the table and not checked on the DNA. TRBV21-1 is listed as a pseudogene. The CDR3 loop spans 13 amino acids. This CDR3 is CAKSRDRPYEQYF. The CDR3, as DNA: TGTGCCAAATCCCGCGACAGACCCTACGAGCAGTACTTC.

The rearrangement links TRBV3-1 (or the pseudogene TRBV3-2) to TRBJ2-7; TRBD1 matches 12 bases. CDR3 size: 16 residues. V lost 2 bases to trimming and J lost 7 bases; unmatched junction nucleotides: 9. Germline CDR1 and CDR2: LGHDT and YNNKEL (reference sequence). The CDR3 DNA sequence: TGTGCCAGCAGCCAAAGGGGGGGACAGGGGGCGCGGGAGCAGTACTTC. This codes for CASSQRGGQGAREQYF.

The CDR3 sequence is CASSPPGAGSRDTQYF. CDR3 in DNA: TGTGCCAGCAGCCCACCCGGGGCGGGGTCCCGAGATACGCAGTATTTT. The V gene is TRBV3-1 (or the pseudogene TRBV3-2), the J gene TRBJ2-3; possibly TRBD2 for D (6 bases). Per the germline V gene, CDR1 is LGHDT and CDR2 is YNNKEL (reference sequence). CDR3 length equals 16 residues. The germline V and J ends were trimmed by 4 bases and 5 bases, with 19 bases remaining between them.

V gene TRBV9 combines with J gene TRBJ2-5, with D tentatively TRBD2 (7 bases). Germline CDR1 SGDLS, CDR2 YYNGEE. Trimming shortened V by 0 bases and J by 1 base, and 16 bases separated the two germline ends. CDR3 length: 17 residues. The CDR3 sequence: CASSVGGEGGPQETQYF. The CDR3 DNA is TGTGCCAGCAGCGTAGGAGGGGAGGGGGGCCCCCAAGAGACCCAGTACTTC.

The genes are TRBV7-2 and TRBJ2-3; D unresolved. Trimming left V 0 bases short and J 1 base short, with 11 bases between. The V gene's germline CDR1 is SGHTA and CDR2 FQGNSA. The CDR3 has 16 residues. DNA of the CDR3: TGTGCCAGCAGCTTAGCCCCAGCGTGGGGCACAGATACGCAGTATTTT. Protein sequence: CASSLAPAWGTDTQYF. Variable domain in full (rest from reference TRBV7-2 and TRBJ2-3): GAGVSQSPSNKVTEKGKDVELRCDPISGHTALYWYRQSLGQGLEFLIYFQGNSAPDKSGLPSDRFSAERTGGSVSTLTIQRTQQEDSAVYLCASSLAPAWGTDTQYFGPGTRLTVL.

The chain has TRBV7-9 and TRBJ2-7, with 9 bases lining up with TRBD1. The germline CDR1 and CDR2 sequences are SEHNR and FQNEAQ (reference sequence). The CDR3 has 16 residues. Trimming removed 4 bases from V and 3 bases from J; junction bases left unmatched: 10. The CDR3 coding sequence is TGTGCCAGCAGCTGGTACAGGGGGCGCGACGGCTACGAGCAGTACTTC. It codes for CASSWYRGRDGYEQYF.

The V gene is TRBV10-2, the J gene TRBJ2-3; TRBD2 might be the D (6 bases). Germline CDR1 and CDR2: WSHSY and SAAADI. V was pared by 3 bases and J by 5 bases, with 18 bases between. The CDR3 consists of 16 residues. CDR3 coding DNA: TGCGCCAGCAGTGACGCGGCTAGCGTGGGAGGAGATACGCAGTATTTT. Encoded protein: CASSDAASVGGDTQYF.

This clone was seen a handful of times. The rearrangement uses TRBV24-1 and TRBJ2-5; D unclear. The CDR3 spans 13 residues. Germline V gives CDR1 KGHDR, CDR2 SFDVKD. The germline V and J ends were trimmed by 0 bases and 13 bases, with 14 bases remaining between them. CDR3: CATSDLLGILRYF. The CDR3 DNA reads as TGTGCCACCAGTGATTTGCTAGGCATATTAAGGTACTTC.

The chain carries TRBV4-1 and TRBJ2-5; 11 nucleotides match TRBD1. CDR1 and CDR2 from the germline V gene are MGHRA and YSYEKL. With V trimmed by 1 base and J by 3 bases, 4 bases remained unmatched. This CDR3 is built from 16 residues. The CDR3, as DNA: TGCGCCAGCAGCCAAGCGGGGACAGGGGGGGAAGAGACCCAGTACTTC. Amino acid sequence: CASSQAGTGGEETQYF.

This chain connects TRBV6-5 to TRBJ2-2; D gene unclear. Trimming removed 5 bases from V and 3 bases from J, with 13 bases in between. CDR3 length equals 15 residues. From germline, CDR1 is MNHEY and CDR2 SVGAGI. In DNA, the CDR3 is TGTGCCAGCAGTCAGGCCCCGGCGCACACCGGGGAGCTGTTTTTT. It codes for CASSQAPAHTGELFF.

This rearrangement joins TRBV7-6 to TRBJ2-7; 8 bases line up with TRBD1. This CDR3 is 13 amino acids long. The J segment lost 5 bases and the V segment lost 5 bases, leaving 5 bases of the junction unmatched. Germline values: CDR1 SGHVS, CDR2 FNYEAQ. CDR3 region: CASSGDRGDEQYF. CDR3 DNA: TGTGCCAGCAGCGGCGACAGGGGTGACGAGCAGTACTTC.

The rearrangement links TRBV11-3 to TRBJ2-3; TRBD1 agrees at 9 bases. Germline CDR1 is SGHNT and CDR2 is YENEEA. The V and J ends lost 3 bases and 5 bases, in that order; junction bases with no gene match: 6. The CDR3 is 15 amino acids. CDR3 sequence (DNA): TGTGCCAGCAGCTTTGGGACAGGGAGGGGAGATACGCAGTATTTT. Translation: CASSFGTGRGDTQYF. The variable domain in full, completed from reference TRBV11-3 and TRBJ2-3, reads EAGVVQSPRYKIIEKKQPVAFWCNPISGHNTLYWYLQNLGQGPELLIRYENEEAVDDSQLPKDRFSAERLKGVDSTLKIQPAELGDSAVYLCASSFGTGRGDTQYFGPGTRLTVL.

The chain links TRBV19 to TRBJ1-6, with 7 bases that match TRBD1. CDR1 and CDR2 (germline): LNHDA, SQIVND (reference sequence). The CDR3 contains 15 residues. J gave up 7 bases and V 5 bases, and 8 bases lay outside the gene matches. The chain's CDR3 is CASSFRQGSNSPLHF. CDR3 nucleotides: TGTGCCAGTAGTTTCCGACAGGGAAGCAATTCACCCCTCCACTTT.

A few counts support this clone. This chain uses TRBV2 with TRBJ2-2, with 7 bases aligning to TRBD2. V lost 4 bases and J lost 4; bases outside the gene matches: 9. There are 16 residues in the CDR3. Germline loops: CDR1 SNHLY, CDR2 FYNNEI. The DNA for the CDR3 is TGTGCCAGCAGTGGGTCTGGGAGGGAGGGCACCGGGGAGCTGTTTTTT. It translates to CASSGSGREGTGELFF. Based on the CDR3 plus reference TRBV2 and TRBJ2-2, the full variable domain is EPEVTQTPSHQVTQMGQEVILRCVPISNHLYFYWYRQILGQKVEFLVSFYNNEISEKSEIFDDQFSVERPDGSNFTLKIRSTKLEDSAMYFCASSGSGREGTGELFFGEGSRLTVL.

The V gene is TRBV11-3, the J gene TRBJ2-1, with D possibly matching TRBD1 (5 bases). CDR1 and CDR2 from the germline V gene are SGHNT and YENEEA. The CDR3 runs to 16 residues. The V end was cut by 3 bases, the J end by 2 bases, with 14 bases between. As DNA, the CDR3 is TGTGCCAGCAGCTTTTACCAGGGTGGCCCCTACAATGAGCAGTTCTTC. It specifies CASSFYQGGPYNEQFF.

With regard to this clone: It is likely a read error, because the conserved phenylalanine at the end of the CDR3 is missing. The DNA is omitted, as the CDR3 cannot be located on it reliably, and the CDR3 follows TCRdb's listing. The J gene is TRBJ1-1, the V gene TRBV28; TRBD1, as called in the table, went unchecked against the DNA. The CDR3 sequence runs 11 residues, both termini included. Germline CDR1 is MDHEN and CDR2 is SYDVKM. CDR3 in amino acids: CASGGRGLGGI.

The chain uses TRBV5-1 and TRBJ2-3; D is perhaps TRBD1 (5 bases). CDR1 and CDR2 from the germline V gene are SGHRS and YFSETQ. With 1 base removed from V and 5 bases from J, the gap between germline ends came to 8 bases. This CDR3 region has 13 residues. The CDR3 DNA sequence: TGCGCCAGCAGCTTGAATCAGGGAGATACGCAGTATTTT. The encoded protein is CASSLNQGDTQYF.

The chain couples TRBV18 to TRBJ2-7, with D possibly TRBD2 on 5 matching bases. V was trimmed by 4 bases and J by 0 bases, leaving 13 bases between them. This CDR3 is built from 15 residues. The germline V gene encodes CDR1 KGHSH and CDR2 LQKENI. CDR3 sequence: CASSLDVRGSYEQYF. Here the CDR3 DNA reads TGTGCCAGCTCACTTGACGTCCGGGGCTCCTACGAGCAGTACTTC. The full variable domain, in which reference TRBV18 and TRBJ2-7 provide the parts outside the CDR3, is NAGVMQNPRHLVRRRGQEARLRCSPMKGHSHVYWYRQLPEEGLKFMVYLQKENIIDESGMPKERFSAEFPKEGPSILRIQQVVRGDSAAYFCASSLDVRGSYEQYFGPGTRLTVT.

The chain employs TRBV14 and TRBJ2-1; no clear D gene. Germline assignment: CDR1 SGHDN and CDR2 FVKESK. V shed 0 bases and J shed 10 bases, with 10 bases lying between them. The CDR3 contains 13 residues. The CDR3 sequence: CASSQDPSLEQFF. In DNA form, the CDR3 reads TGTGCCAGCAGCCAAGATCCGAGTTTAGAGCAGTTCTTC.

V is TRBV20-1 and J is TRBJ2-7; D possibly corresponds to TRBD2 (6 bases). The germline V and J ends were trimmed by 6 bases and 6 bases, with 12 bases remaining between them. This CDR3 contains 11 residues. Germline CDR1 reads DFQATT; CDR2 reads SNEGSKA (reference sequence). CDR3 sequence: CSAPKEGEQYF. The CDR3 DNA reads as TGCAGTGCCCCGAAGGAGGGCGAGCAGTACTTC.

V is TRBV28 and J is TRBJ1-2; D gene ambiguous. V dropped 6 bases and J dropped 0 bases, with 14 bases sitting between them. From germline, CDR1 is MDHEN and CDR2 SYDVKM. The CDR3 runs to 15 residues. In DNA, the CDR3 is TGTGCCAGCAGGGAGGCGAAAGGAACTAACTATGGCTACACCTTC. Translation gives CASREAKGTNYGYTF.

This chain links TRBV11-2 with TRBJ2-5, with TRBD1 matching over 9 bases. V shed 5 bases and J 5 bases; nucleotides not matched to a gene: 12. In germline, CDR1 is SGHAT, CDR2 FQNNGV. The CDR3 loop spans 16 amino acids. CDR3 in DNA: TGTGCCAGCAGCGAGACGGACAGGGGAATTTGGGAGACCCAGTACTTC. Its translation: CASSETDRGIWETQYF.

The V call is TRBV3-1 (or the pseudogene TRBV3-2), the J call TRBJ2-7, with a tentative D call TRBD1 (5 bases). V was shortened by 5 bases and J by 5 bases, with 7 bases between the two germline ends. Germline loops: CDR1 LGHDT, CDR2 YNNKEL (reference sequence). This CDR3 contains 11 residues. The CDR3 spells CASSDRNEQYF. CDR3 nucleotides: TGTGCCAGCAGCGACAGAAACGAGCAGTACTTC.

The rearrangement uses TRBV3-1 (or the pseudogene TRBV3-2) and TRBJ1-1, with unresolved D. The CDR3 totals 14 residues. V was pared by 2 bases and J by 4 bases, with 11 bases between. Germline V gene lookup returns CDR1 LGHDT and CDR2 YNNKEL (reference sequence). The CDR3 protein is CASSQYGAGTEAFF. The CDR3 nucleotides are TGTGCCAGCAGCCAATACGGTGCTGGCACTGAAGCTTTCTTT.

This rearrangement joins TRBV7-9 to TRBJ1-4; D call uncertain. V was trimmed by 6 bases and J by 1 base, leaving 9 bases between them. Germline V gene lookup returns CDR1 SEHNR and CDR2 FQNEAQ (reference sequence). There are 14 residues in the CDR3. The CDR3 DNA reads as TGTGCCAGCAGTCCAGGATTAACTAATGAAAAACTGTTTTTT. It translates to CASSPGLTNEKLFF.

The rearrangement uses TRBV14 and TRBJ2-3; 10 bases fit TRBD2. J was trimmed by 6 bases and V by 2 bases; bases with no gene match: 5. The CDR3 covers 15 residues. Germline-derived CDR1 and CDR2 are SGHDN and FVKESK. The CDR3 DNA reads as TGTGCCAGCAGCCAATCGGGACTAGCGACGGATACGCAGTATTTT. Encoded protein: CASSQSGLATDTQYF.

The V gene is TRBV5-4, the J gene TRBJ2-3; 10 bases line up with TRBD2. CDR1 is SGHNT and CDR2 is YYREEE in the germline V gene (reference sequence). V lost 0 bases, J lost 1 base, and 2 bases stayed unmatched. This CDR3 is 16 amino acids long. Here the CDR3 DNA reads TGTGCCAGCAGCTTGGATCTAGCGGGGGGCACAGATACGCAGTATTTT. Its translation is CASSLDLAGGTDTQYF.